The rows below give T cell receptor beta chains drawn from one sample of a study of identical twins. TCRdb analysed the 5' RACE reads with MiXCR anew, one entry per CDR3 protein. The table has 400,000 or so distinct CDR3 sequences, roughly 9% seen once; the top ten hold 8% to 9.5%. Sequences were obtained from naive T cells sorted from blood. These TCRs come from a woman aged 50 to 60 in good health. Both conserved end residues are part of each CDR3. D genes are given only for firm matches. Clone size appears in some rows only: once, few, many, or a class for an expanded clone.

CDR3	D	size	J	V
CASSYWGPGTEAFF	.	.	TRBJ1-1	TRBV12-3/TRBV12-4
CASSLSGRHGYGYTF	.	few	TRBJ1-2	TRBV27
CASSSMSGTAYYGYTF	TRBD1	many	TRBJ1-2	TRBV3-1
CAQSTGPYNEQFF	.	many	TRBJ2-1	TRBV10-3
CASSFQAYDNEQFF	.	many	TRBJ2-1	TRBV5-1
CAIWEGDIQYF	.	many	TRBJ2-4	TRBV12-3/TRBV12-4
CASSAGLAVDNEQFF	TRBD2	.	TRBJ2-1	TRBV7-6
CASTSIPGGLEETQYF	TRBD1	few	TRBJ2-5	TRBV12-3/TRBV12-4
CASSNYNGNTEAFF	.	.	TRBJ1-1	TRBV25-1
CASSNLLRTELNQPQHF	.	.	TRBJ1-5	TRBV21-1
CASSQDASGAGEINEQFF	TRBD2	few	TRBJ2-1	TRBV3-1
CASSPSGSPMNTEAFF	.	few	TRBJ1-1	TRBV12-3/TRBV12-4
CATSRQAASTDTQYF	.	.	TRBJ2-3	TRBV15
CASSQDGTGIYGQYF	TRBD1	.	TRBJ2-7	TRBV3-1
CASWATGGNQPQHF	TRBD1	.	TRBJ1-5	TRBV19
CASRGPGNIQYF	.	many	TRBJ2-4	TRBV12-3/TRBV12-4
CATSDQTRYGYTF	.	once	TRBJ1-2	TRBV24-1
CASSIGVAEAFF	.	.	TRBJ1-1	TRBV19